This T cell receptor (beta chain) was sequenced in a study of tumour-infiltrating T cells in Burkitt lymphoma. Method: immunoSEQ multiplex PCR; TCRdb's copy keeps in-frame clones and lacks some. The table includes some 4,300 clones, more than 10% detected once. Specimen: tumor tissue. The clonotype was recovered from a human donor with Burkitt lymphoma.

The CDR3 reads CASSKTSGARETQYF. DNA for the CDR3: TGTGCCAGCAGCAAGACTAGCGGGGCTAGAGAGACCCAGTACTTC. V and J are TRBV13 and TRBJ2-5, with TRBD2 identical over 11 bases. Germline V gives CDR1 PRHDT, CDR2 FYEKMQ (reference sequence). J gave up 4 bases and V 5 bases, and 6 bases lay outside the gene matches. This CDR3 spans 15 amino acids.